This T cell receptor (beta chain) derives from a study of OX40 agonist ivuxolimab in advanced cancers. Study overall: Clinicians treated patients with ivuxolimab, an agonistic anti-OX40 (CD134) antibody. Ivuxolimab doses were 0.01, 0.1, 0.3, 1.5, 3 or 10 mg/kg every 2 weeks. From 23 to 79 years was the age range, with a mean of about 56 years, and roughly 80% were male. 30% to 40% of patients had received prior checkpoint inhibitor therapy.

V was trimmed by 10 bases and J by 7 bases, leaving 22 bases between them. This CDR3 has 14 residues. Germline V gene lookup returns CDR1 ENHRY and CDR2 SYGVKD. The data were produced by immunoSEQ multiplex PCR, yet TCRdb's version contains in-frame clones alone and is incomplete. The table includes 90,000 to 100,000 clones, under 85% detected once. This clone has only a few counts. The sequencing here drew on CD4+ or CD8+ T cells sorted from blood, taken in a trial of the OX40 agonist ivuxolimab. The rearrangement joins TRBV10-3 to TRBJ1-2, with a possible D match to TRBD1 (6 bases). The clonotype was recovered from an adult with an advanced solid tumor such as melanoma, head and neck, liver or kidney cancer. CDR3 DNA: TGTGCCACAGGGGAGGGGGACACCAAGGCTGGCTACACCTTC. This sequence encodes CATGEGDTKAGYTF.